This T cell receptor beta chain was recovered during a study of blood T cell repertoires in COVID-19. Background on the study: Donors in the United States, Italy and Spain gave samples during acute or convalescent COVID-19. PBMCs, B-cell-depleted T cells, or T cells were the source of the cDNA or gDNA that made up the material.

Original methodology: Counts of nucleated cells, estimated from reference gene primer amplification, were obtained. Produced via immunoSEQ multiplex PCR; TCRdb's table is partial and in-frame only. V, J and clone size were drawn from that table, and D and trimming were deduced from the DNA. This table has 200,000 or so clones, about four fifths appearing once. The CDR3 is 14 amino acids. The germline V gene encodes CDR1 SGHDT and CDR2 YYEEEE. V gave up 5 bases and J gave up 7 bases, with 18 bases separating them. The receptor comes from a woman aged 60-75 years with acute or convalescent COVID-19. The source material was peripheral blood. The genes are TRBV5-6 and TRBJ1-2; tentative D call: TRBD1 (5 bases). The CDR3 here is CASRWTKGHRGYTF. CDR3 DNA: TGTGCCAGCAGGTGGACAAAGGGGCACCGTGGCTACACCTTC.